A selection of T cell receptor beta chains follows, all from one sample in a study of blood T cell repertoires in COVID-19. This table comes from immunoSEQ multiplex PCR, and its TCRdb copy is limited to in-frame clones, with some not included. The sample consists of over 70,000 clones, about three quarters of them appearing once. Source material: peripheral blood. All receptors derive from a human donor in a cohort sampled during active COVID-19. CDR3s include the opening cysteine and the closing phenylalanine or tryptophan. A D gene is named only where the DNA matches it firmly. The listing skips clone size in some rows; elsewhere it reads once, few, many or a size class.

CDR3 protein: CASSTTGYEQYF
CDR3 DNA: TGTGCCAGCAGCACAACAGGCTACGAGCAGTACTTC
J gene: TRBJ2-7
V gene: TRBV13
D gene: .
clone size: .

CDR3 protein: CASSPPGQRLLAFF
CDR3 DNA: TGTGCCAGCTCACCACCGGGACAGCGGTTGTTGGCTTTCTTT
J gene: TRBJ1-1
V gene: TRBV18
D gene: TRBD1
clone size: .

CDR3 protein: CATSPGNRETQYF
CDR3 DNA: TGTGCCACTAGCCCAGGGAATCGAGAGACCCAGTACTTC
J gene: TRBJ2-5
V gene: TRBV24-1
D gene: .
clone size: once

CDR3 protein: CASSDRTNQPQHF
CDR3 DNA: TGTGCCAGTAGTGACAGGACAAATCAGCCCCAGCATTTT
J gene: TRBJ1-5
V gene: TRBV19
D gene: .
clone size: .

CDR3 protein: CASSLTGINYGYTF
CDR3 DNA: TGTGCCAGCAGCCTGACAGGGATTAACTATGGCTACACCTTC
J gene: TRBJ1-2
V gene: TRBV7-8
D gene: TRBD1
clone size: .

CDR3 protein: CASSFAGPGRTGEQYF
CDR3 DNA: TGTGCCAGCAGTTTCGCGGGTCCGGGCCGAACTGGTGAGCAGTACTTC
J gene: TRBJ2-7
V gene: TRBV28
D gene: .
clone size: .

CDR3 protein: CASSMRGSYEQYF
CDR3 DNA: TGTGCCAGCAGCATGAGAGGTTCCTACGAGCAGTACTTC
J gene: TRBJ2-7
V gene: TRBV7-9
D gene: .
clone size: .

CDR3 protein: CASSLDRGNTIYF
CDR3 DNA: TGTGCCAGCAGCTTGGATCGGGGAAACACCATATATTTT
J gene: TRBJ1-3
V gene: TRBV5-6
D gene: .
clone size: .

CDR3 protein: CASSFGTGYDEQYF
CDR3 DNA: TGTGCCAGCAGTTTCGGGACAGGGTACGACGAGCAGTACTTC
J gene: TRBJ2-7
V gene: TRBV27
D gene: TRBD1
clone size: .

CDR3 protein: CASRSPSGITDTQYF
CDR3 DNA: TGTGCCAGCAGAAGCCCCAGCGGGATCACAGATACGCAGTATTTT
J gene: TRBJ2-3
V gene: TRBV6-5
D gene: TRBD2
clone size: .

CDR3 protein: CASSTTGGLITGELFF
CDR3 DNA: TGTGCTAGCAGCACGACAGGGGGCCTAATCACCGGGGAGCTGTTTTTT
J gene: TRBJ2-2
V gene: TRBV7-7
D gene: TRBD1
clone size: .

CDR3 protein: CASSRPGSYNEQFF
CDR3 DNA: TGTGCCAGCAGCCGTCCAGGGTCGTACAATGAGCAGTTCTTC
J gene: TRBJ2-1
V gene: TRBV3-1/TRBV3-2
D gene: .
clone size: once

CDR3 protein: CASSLQPDNEKLFF
CDR3 DNA: TGCGCCAGCAGCTTACAGCCAGATAATGAAAAACTGTTTTTT
J gene: TRBJ1-4
V gene: TRBV5-1
D gene: .
clone size: few

CDR3 protein: CASGSNAGGDEQFF
CDR3 DNA: TGTGCTAGTGGTTCAAATGCTGGGGGGGATGAGCAGTTCTTC
J gene: TRBJ2-1
V gene: TRBV12-5
D gene: TRBD2
clone size: .

CDR3 protein: CASSLLGLGTKTGELFF
CDR3 DNA: TGTGCCAGCAGTTTATTGGGACTAGGGACTAAAACCGGGGAGCTGTTTTTT
J gene: TRBJ2-2
V gene: TRBV28
D gene: TRBD2
clone size: .

CDR3 protein: CASSRAGRLWETQYF
CDR3 DNA: TGTGCCAGTAGTAGGGCAGGGCGATTGTGGGAGACCCAGTACTTC
J gene: TRBJ2-5
V gene: TRBV19
D gene: .
clone size: .

CDR3 protein: CASSQRGGNTIYF
CDR3 DNA: TGTGCCAGCAGCCAGCGGGGGGGAAACACCATATATTTT
J gene: TRBJ1-3
V gene: TRBV7-9
D gene: .
clone size: few

CDR3 protein: CASSPPGLAEQYF
CDR3 DNA: TGTGCCAGCAGTCCCCCGGGACTAGCGGAACAGTACTTC
J gene: TRBJ2-7
V gene: TRBV12-3/TRBV12-4
D gene: TRBD2
clone size: .

CDR3 protein: CATSIRLQGPQHF
CDR3 DNA: TGTGCCACCAGCATACGCTTGCAGGGGCCCCAGCATTTT
J gene: TRBJ1-5
V gene: TRBV15
D gene: .
clone size: .

CDR3 protein: CASSLASRDSPLHF
CDR3 DNA: TGCGCCAGCAGCTTGGCTTCCAGGGATTCACCCCTCCACTTT
J gene: TRBJ1-6
V gene: TRBV5-1
D gene: .
clone size: .

CDR3 protein: CASSDEASNTEAFF
CDR3 DNA: TGTGCCAGCAGTGATGAGGCCTCGAACACTGAAGCTTTCTTT
J gene: TRBJ1-1
V gene: TRBV6-1
D gene: .
clone size: many

CDR3 protein: CASSQGLVSKNIQYF
CDR3 DNA: TGCGCCAGCAGCCAGGGACTAGTGTCCAAAAACATTCAGTACTTC
J gene: TRBJ2-4
V gene: TRBV4-3
D gene: TRBD2
clone size: .

CDR3 protein: CAWSRQKSPPLFF
CDR3 DNA: TGTGCCTGGAGCAGACAGAAGAGCCCCCCACTGTTTTTT
J gene: TRBJ1-4
V gene: TRBV30
D gene: .
clone size: .

CDR3 protein: CASRKTGGTDQPQHF
CDR3 DNA: TGTGCCAGCAGAAAGACAGGGGGGACAGATCAGCCCCAGCATTTT
J gene: TRBJ1-5
V gene: TRBV28
D gene: TRBD1
clone size: .

CDR3 protein: CASSGGTGYTF
CDR3 DNA: TGTGCCAGCAGTGGAGGTACTGGCTACACCTTC
J gene: TRBJ1-2
V gene: TRBV28
D gene: .
clone size: .

CDR3 protein: CASSLLRQGAIGTIYF
CDR3 DNA: TGTGCCAGCAGTTTATTACGCCAGGGTGCTATAGGCACCATATATTTT
J gene: TRBJ1-3
V gene: TRBV27
D gene: .
clone size: .

CDR3 protein: CARLGPRYNEQFF
CDR3 DNA: TGTGCCCGCTTGGGTCCCAGGTACAATGAGCAGTTCTTC
J gene: TRBJ2-1
V gene: TRBV21-1
D gene: .
clone size: .

CDR3 protein: CASRLRAGMNNEQFF
CDR3 DNA: TGTGCCAGCAGGCTCCGAGCGGGGATGAACAATGAGCAGTTCTTC
J gene: TRBJ2-1
V gene: TRBV7-2
D gene: TRBD2
clone size: .

CDR3 protein: CASTSPGGLSYEQYF
CDR3 DNA: TGTGCCAGCACCTCCCCCGGGGGTCTGTCCTACGAGCAGTACTTC
J gene: TRBJ2-7
V gene: TRBV28
D gene: .
clone size: .

CDR3 protein: CASSPGARLADSSYEQYF
CDR3 DNA: TGCGCCAGCAGCCCAGGCGCGAGACTAGCAGACAGCTCCTACGAGCAGTACTTC
J gene: TRBJ2-7
V gene: TRBV4-1
D gene: TRBD2
clone size: .

CDR3 protein: CASSLHGTSGIGHYEQYF
CDR3 DNA: TGTGCCAGCAGCTTACACGGGACTAGCGGGATAGGGCACTACGAGCAGTACTTC
J gene: TRBJ2-7
V gene: TRBV7-2
D gene: TRBD2
clone size: .

CDR3 protein: CASSIDPGQGYEQYF
CDR3 DNA: TGTGCCAGCAGTATCGACCCGGGACAGGGGTACGAGCAGTACTTC
J gene: TRBJ2-7
V gene: TRBV6-5
D gene: TRBD1
clone size: .

CDR3 protein: CASSIQRNNQPQHF
CDR3 DNA: TGTGCCAGCAGTATCCAGCGGAACAATCAGCCCCAGCATTTT
J gene: TRBJ1-5
V gene: TRBV28
D gene: .
clone size: .

CDR3 protein: CASSPRQGSTDTQYF
CDR3 DNA: TGTGCCAGCAGCCCTAGACAGGGTAGCACAGATACGCAGTATTTT
J gene: TRBJ2-3
V gene: TRBV7-3
D gene: TRBD1
clone size: .

CDR3 protein: CASSVGAPTEAFF
CDR3 DNA: TGTGCCAGCAGTGTGGGGGCGCCCACTGAAGCTTTCTTT
J gene: TRBJ1-1
V gene: TRBV2
D gene: .
clone size: .

CDR3 protein: CASSLGGEETQYF
CDR3 DNA: TGCGCCAGCAGCTTGGGCGGTGAGGAGACCCAGTACTTC
J gene: TRBJ2-5
V gene: TRBV5-1
D gene: .
clone size: .

CDR3 protein: CASSVEGGGIGRETQYF
CDR3 DNA: TGTGCCAGCAGCGTAGAGGGTGGCGGGATCGGGCGAGAGACCCAGTACTTC
J gene: TRBJ2-5
V gene: TRBV9
D gene: .
clone size: .

CDR3 protein: CASSYLRTGYTEAFF
CDR3 DNA: TGTGCCAGCAGTTACCTAAGGACAGGGTACACTGAAGCTTTCTTT
J gene: TRBJ1-1
V gene: TRBV6-5
D gene: TRBD1
clone size: .

CDR3 protein: CASSPDYDNEQFF
CDR3 DNA: TGTGCCAGCTCACCAGACTACGACAATGAGCAGTTCTTC
J gene: TRBJ2-1
V gene: TRBV18
D gene: .
clone size: .

CDR3 protein: CASSQPDLGYRENTEAFF
CDR3 DNA: TGCGCCAGCAGCCAACCTGACTTGGGCTACAGGGAGAACACTGAAGCTTTCTTT
J gene: TRBJ1-1
V gene: TRBV4-1
D gene: .
clone size: .

CDR3 protein: CASSRTGGYSEQYF
CDR3 DNA: TGTGCCAGCAGTAGGACAGGGGGATACAGCGAGCAGTACTTC
J gene: TRBJ2-7
V gene: TRBV27
D gene: TRBD1
clone size: .

CDR3 protein: CASSSDISGNTIYF
CDR3 DNA: TGTGCCAGCAGCTCGGACATCTCTGGAAACACCATATATTTT
J gene: TRBJ1-3
V gene: TRBV7-8
D gene: .
clone size: .

CDR3 protein: CASSLGAASANEQYF
CDR3 DNA: TGTGCCAGCAGCTTAGGGGCGGCTAGCGCCAACGAGCAGTACTTC
J gene: TRBJ2-7
V gene: TRBV7-6
D gene: .
clone size: .

CDR3 protein: CASSFDGTREQYF
CDR3 DNA: TGTGCCAGCAGTTTCGACGGGACAAGAGAGCAGTACTTC
J gene: TRBJ2-7
V gene: TRBV28
D gene: .
clone size: .

CDR3 protein: CASSGLAYEQYF
CDR3 DNA: TGTGCCAGCAGTGGACTGGCCTACGAGCAGTACTTC
J gene: TRBJ2-7
V gene: TRBV21-1
D gene: .
clone size: .

CDR3 protein: CASSQAVRREGRLDYEQYF
CDR3 DNA: TGTGCCAGCAGCCAGGCCGTTAGGCGGGAGGGCCGGCTCGACTACGAGCAGTACTTC
J gene: TRBJ2-7
V gene: TRBV14
D gene: TRBD2
clone size: .

CDR3 protein: CSVATGAATDTQYF
CDR3 DNA: TGCAGCGTAGCCACAGGGGCGGCCACAGATACGCAGTATTTT
J gene: TRBJ2-3
V gene: TRBV29-1
D gene: TRBD1
clone size: once

CDR3 protein: CSVEVLRGIQYF
CDR3 DNA: TGCAGCGTTGAAGTTTTGAGAGGCATTCAGTACTTC
J gene: TRBJ2-4
V gene: TRBV29-1
D gene: .
clone size: once

CDR3 protein: CASRRGAGGYTF
CDR3 DNA: TGTGCCAGCAGGCGGGGGGCTGGGGGCTACACCTTC
J gene: TRBJ1-2
V gene: TRBV28
D gene: .
clone size: .

CDR3 protein: CASSLLAGVGETQYF
CDR3 DNA: TGTGCCAGTAGTCTACTAGCGGGAGTGGGGGAGACCCAGTACTTC
J gene: TRBJ2-5
V gene: TRBV19
D gene: TRBD2
clone size: .

CDR3 protein: CASSLVGGASYEQYF
CDR3 DNA: TGTGCCAGCAGCTTGGTGGGCGGGGCTTCCTACGAGCAGTACTTC
J gene: TRBJ2-7
V gene: TRBV7-9
D gene: .
clone size: .

CDR3 protein: CASSHPGFAGAQHF
CDR3 DNA: TGCGCCAGCAGCCACCCAGGGTTTGCTGGGGCACAGCATTTT
J gene: TRBJ1-5
V gene: TRBV4-1
D gene: .
clone size: once